The clone carrying this T cell receptor beta chain came up a few times. Sequenced by immunoSEQ multiplex PCR; TCRdb stores in-frame clones only, minus some. The table has approximately 340,000 clones, 83% seen once. The data stem from a study of blood T cell repertoires in COVID-19. V lost 0 bases to trimming and J lost 5 bases, with 6 bases between them. This CDR3 has 13 amino acids. The germline CDR1 and CDR2 sequences are MNHNY and SVGAGI (reference sequence). The sample taken for sequencing was peripheral blood. The clonotype comes from a man aged 30-40 years with active or convalescent COVID-19. The rearrangement joins TRBV6-6 to TRBJ2-3; no clear D. CDR3 protein: CASSYSAVDTQYF. Here the CDR3 DNA reads TGTGCCAGCAGTTACTCGGCGGTAGATACGCAGTATTTT.